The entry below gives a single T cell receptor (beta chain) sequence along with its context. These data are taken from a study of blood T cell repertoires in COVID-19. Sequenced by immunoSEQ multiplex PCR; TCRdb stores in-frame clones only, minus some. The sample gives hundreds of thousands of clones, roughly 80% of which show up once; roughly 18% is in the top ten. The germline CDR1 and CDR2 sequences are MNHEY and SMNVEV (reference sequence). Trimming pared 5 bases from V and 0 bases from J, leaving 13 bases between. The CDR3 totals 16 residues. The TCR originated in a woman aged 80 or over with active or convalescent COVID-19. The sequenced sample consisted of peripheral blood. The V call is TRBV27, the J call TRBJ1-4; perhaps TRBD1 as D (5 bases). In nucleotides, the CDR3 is TGTGCCAGCAGTCCCAAACCGGGGGCAACTAATGAAAAACTGTTTTTT. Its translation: CASSPKPGATNEKLFF.